This T cell receptor beta chain was sequenced in a study of CDR3 diversity in severe acne. TCRdb passed the PCR reads through MiXCR, listing each CDR3 protein once. This table holds more than 85,000 distinct CDR3 sequences, approximately 54% found once. V lost 8 bases and J 5 bases, leaving 13 bases between the germline ends. Germline assignment: CDR1 SQVTM and CDR2 ANQGSEA. This CDR3 contains 11 residues. Sequences were obtained from blood. The gene calls are TRBV29-1 and TRBJ2-7; D is unclear. The sequence was collected from a male donor with severe acne vulgaris. CDR3 loop: CSSFDNNEQYF. CDR3 DNA sequence: TGCAGCAGTTTTGACAACAACGAGCAGTACTTC.